The next 10 T cell receptor beta chains were all read from a single sample in a study of blood T cell repertoires in COVID-19. Some clones are missing from TCRdb's copy, which holds only in-frame ones; the method was immunoSEQ multiplex PCR. The sample records around 300,000 clones, roughly 90% being singletons. The sample comprised PBMCs or T cells enriched from blood (not recorded which). These receptors came from a woman between 25 and 40 years old who had recovered from COVID-19.

V gene TRBV20-1 combines with J gene TRBJ1-4; no clear D. Germline V gene sequence: CDR1 DFQATT, CDR2 SNEGSKA (reference sequence). The CDR3 covers 11 residues. The chain's CDR3 is CRRPGSGKLFF. The CDR3 DNA reads as TGCAGGAGACCTGGGAGCGGAAAACTGTTTTTT.

The chain links TRBV18 to TRBJ2-1, with a possible D match to TRBD2 (6 bases). The ends were cut back, 3 bases at V and 7 bases at J, with 19 bases in the middle. Germline V gives CDR1 KGHSH, CDR2 LQKENI. This CDR3 is built from 16 residues. DNA for the CDR3: TGTGCCAGCTCACCGTTGCCGGCAGGGAGCGGGAATGAGCAGTTCTTC. It is translated as CASSPLPAGSGNEQFF.

In the case of this clone: This sample includes further DNA sequences coding for the same CDR3. The chain recombines TRBV25-1 with TRBJ2-5; tentatively, D is TRBD1 (5 bases). The CDR3 loop spans 13 amino acids. The V gene's germline CDR1 is MGHDK and CDR2 SYGVNS. The ends were cut back, 1 base at V and 5 bases at J, with 8 bases in the middle. Written as DNA, the CDR3 is TGTGCCAGCAGTGAATGGGGCCGGGAGACCCAGTACTTC. It encodes CASSEWGRETQYF.

The chain uses TRBV4-2 and TRBJ1-6; maybe TRBD1 (6 bases). Germline V gives CDR1 LGHNA, CDR2 YNFKEQ. With 2 bases removed from V and 7 bases from J, the gap between germline ends came to 15 bases. This CDR3 has 16 residues. CDR3 loop: CASSQPGQRENSPLHF. CDR3 nucleotides: TGTGCCAGCAGCCAACCCGGACAGAGAGAGAATTCACCCCTCCACTTT.

The rearrangement links TRBV15 to TRBJ2-7; possibly TRBD2 for D (5 bases). The CDR3 is 12 amino acids. The V gene's germline CDR1 is LNHNV and CDR2 YYDKDF (reference sequence). Trimming left V 5 bases short and J 6 bases short, with 11 bases between. In DNA form, the CDR3 reads TGTGCCACCAGCTTAGGACTGGGCGAGCAGTACTTC. Translating gives CATSLGLGEQYF.

The J gene is TRBJ2-1, the V gene TRBV9; 7 nucleotides align to TRBD2. J gave up 2 bases and V 0 bases, and 20 bases lay outside the gene matches. The germline V gene has CDR1 SGDLS and CDR2 YYNGEE. CDR3 length: 21 residues. CDR3 protein: CASSVATRSGTISSPYNEQFF. CDR3 sequence (DNA): TGTGCCAGCAGCGTAGCTACGAGGTCCGGGACTATAAGTTCCCCCTACAATGAGCAGTTCTTC.

This rearrangement joins TRBV27 to TRBJ2-5; 7 bases map to TRBD2. Germline V gene data show CDR1 as MNHEY and CDR2 as SMNVEV (reference sequence). This CDR3 is built from 14 residues. Losses at the gene ends were 3 bases for V and 5 bases for J; bases not matched to a gene: 6. CDR3 protein: CASSLDLGGETQYF. The CDR3 nucleotides read TGTGCCAGCAGTTTGGACTTGGGAGGGGAGACCCAGTACTTC.

The chain employs TRBV20-1 and TRBJ1-6; tentative D call: TRBD1 (5 bases). The V end was cut by 8 bases, the J end by 8 bases, with 10 bases between. Germline CDR1 and CDR2: DFQATT and SNEGSKA (reference sequence). The CDR3 is 11 amino acids. The CDR3 sequence: CSSKGDSPLHF. The CDR3 DNA follows: TGCAGTTCAAAAGGGGATTCACCCCTCCACTTT.

This clone occurred a few times. The rearrangement joins TRBV4-1 to TRBJ2-5; D may be TRBD1 (8 bases). Germline loops: CDR1 MGHRA, CDR2 YSYEKL. This CDR3 has 16 amino acids. Trimming took 1 base from V and 8 from J, leaving 20 bases between them. The CDR3 reads CASSQAQGAGEGTQYF. The DNA of the CDR3 is TGCGCCAGCAGCCAAGCCCAGGGGGCCGGGGAGGGTACCCAGTACTTC.

This clone has just a few counts. The chain has TRBV6-2 or TRBV6-3 and TRBJ2-7; the D is unclear. Germline V gives CDR1 MNHEY, CDR2 SVGEGT. This CDR3 is 12 amino acids long. Trimming removed 5 bases at V and 3 bases at J, with 8 bases between. For the CDR3, the DNA is TGTGCCAGCAGTCCACAGATCTACGAGCAGTACTTC. This codes for CASSPQIYEQYF.